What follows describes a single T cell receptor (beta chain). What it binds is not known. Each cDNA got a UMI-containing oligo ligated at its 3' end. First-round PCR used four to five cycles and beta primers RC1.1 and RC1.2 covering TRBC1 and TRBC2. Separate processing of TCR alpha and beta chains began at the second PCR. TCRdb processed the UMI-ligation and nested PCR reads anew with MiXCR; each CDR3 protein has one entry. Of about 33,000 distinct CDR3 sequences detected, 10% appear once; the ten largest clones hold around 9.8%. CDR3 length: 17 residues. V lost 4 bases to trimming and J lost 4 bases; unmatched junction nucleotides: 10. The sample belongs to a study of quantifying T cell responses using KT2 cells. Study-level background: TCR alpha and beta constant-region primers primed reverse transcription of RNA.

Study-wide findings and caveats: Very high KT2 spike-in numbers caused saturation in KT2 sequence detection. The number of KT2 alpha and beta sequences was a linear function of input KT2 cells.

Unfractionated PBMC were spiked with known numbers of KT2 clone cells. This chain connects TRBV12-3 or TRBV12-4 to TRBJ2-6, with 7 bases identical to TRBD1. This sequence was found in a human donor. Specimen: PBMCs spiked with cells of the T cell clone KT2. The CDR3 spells CASSWGKTGTGANVLTF. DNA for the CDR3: TGTGCCAGCAGTTGGGGAAAGACAGGGACCGGGGCCAACGTCCTGACTTTC.